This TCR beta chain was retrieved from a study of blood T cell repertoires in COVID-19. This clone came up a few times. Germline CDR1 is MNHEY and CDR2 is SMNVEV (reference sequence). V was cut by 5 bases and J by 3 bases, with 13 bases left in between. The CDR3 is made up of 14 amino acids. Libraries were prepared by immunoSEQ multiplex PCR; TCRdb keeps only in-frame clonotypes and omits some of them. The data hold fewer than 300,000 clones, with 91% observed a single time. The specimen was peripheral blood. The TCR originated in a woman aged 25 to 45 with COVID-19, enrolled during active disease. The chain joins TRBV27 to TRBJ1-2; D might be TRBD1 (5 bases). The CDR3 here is CASSHRRGDYGYTF. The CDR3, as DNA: TGTGCCAGCAGTCACAGGAGGGGCGACTATGGCTACACCTTC.